This is a list of T cell receptor beta chains from one sample in a study of cytomegalovirus exposure and HLA in healthy donors. Here immunoSEQ multiplex PCR was the method, and the copy in TCRdb shows in-frame clones only, minus some. The profile shows more than 95,000 clones, about 83% of them singletons. Material: PBMCs. These receptors all stem from a woman aged 40 to 55 in good health and CMV-seropositive. CDR3s include the opening cysteine and the closing phenylalanine or tryptophan. D genes are given only for firm matches. Expanded clones are given a class, and other clones once, few, many or no size at all.

j_call v_call d_call clone_size cdr3_nt cdr3_aa
TRBJ2-5 TRBV7-9 TRBD2 once TGTGCCAGCAGCTTAGCTAGCGGGGAGCAAGAGACCCAGTACTTC CASSLASGEQETQYF
TRBJ2-5 TRBV9 - - TGTGCCAGCAGCCCCTATGGGACACCACAGACCCAGTACTTC CASSPYGTPQTQYF
TRBJ1-2 TRBV27 - - TGTGCCAGCAGTTTATCCGTCCTAGCTAACTATGGCTACACTTTC CASSLSVLANYGYTF
TRBJ2-2 TRBV10-3 - few TGTGCCATCAGTGGGAGGCAGGCCGCCACCGGGGAGCTGTTTTTT CAISGRQAATGELFF
TRBJ1-2 TRBV9 - - TGTGCCAGCAGCATTCCGGGACAACTACTTATTAACTATGGCTACACCTTC CASSIPGQLLINYGYTF
TRBJ1-1 TRBV11-3 - - TGTGCCAGCAGCCGTGGGACAGAAGCTTTCTTT CASSRGTEAFF
TRBJ2-7 TRBV4-3 - - TGCGCCAGCAGCCAAGAACGTTTGAGCGTTTGGTCCTACGAGCAGTACTTC CASSQERLSVWSYEQYF
TRBJ2-6 TRBV13 TRBD1 - TGTGCCAGCAGCTTACGAACAGGGGCCAGCTCTGGGGCCAACGTCCTGACTTTC CASSLRTGASSGANVLTF
TRBJ2-3 TRBV29-1 - - TGCAGCGTTGTCGGGGACACAGATACGCAGTATTTT CSVVGDTDTQYF
TRBJ1-1 TRBV4-2 TRBD1 - TGTGCCAGCAGCCAATCATCAGCCGGGACAGGTAGCGGGAACACTGAAGCTTTCTTT CASSQSSAGTGSGNTEAFF
TRBJ2-2 TRBV5-4 TRBD2 - TGTGCCAGCAGCTTGGCGAGGGAGGGCCAAATCGGGGAGCTGTTTTTT CASSLAREGQIGELFF
TRBJ2-7 TRBV29-1 - - TGCAGCGTTGAGGGAGAGTACGAGCAGTACTTC CSVEGEYEQYF
TRBJ2-3 TRBV30 - once TGTGCCTGGGGGGCTGGTGCAAGTACGCAGTATTTT CAWGAGASTQYF
TRBJ2-7 TRBV7-9 - - TGTGCCAGCAGCCCGAGGGGAGGCTACGAGCAGTACTTC CASSPRGGYEQYF
TRBJ2-3 TRBV7-2 TRBD2 - TGTGCCAGCAGCTCCCGGACTAGCGCCACAGATACGCAGTATTTT CASSSRTSATDTQYF
TRBJ2-3 TRBV9 - - TGTGCCAGCAGCGTAGCGGAGCCACCTCTCGATACGCAGTATTTT CASSVAEPPLDTQYF
TRBJ1-2 TRBV7-9 - - TGTGCCAGCAGCCCGATAACAGGGCTCTATGGCTACACCTTC CASSPITGLYGYTF
TRBJ2-1 TRBV11-2 - - TGTGCCAGCACCACCCTCGGACTTGAGCAGTTCTTC CASTTLGLEQFF
TRBJ1-1 TRBV4-3 TRBD1 - TGCGCCAGCAGCCAGACAGGGCTGGACACTGAAGCTTTCTTT CASSQTGLDTEAFF
TRBJ2-1 TRBV18 TRBD2 - TGTGCCAGCCTCCCGGGGGGGCGAAGCTATGAGCAGTTCTTC CASLPGGRSYEQFF
TRBJ1-3 TRBV9 TRBD1 - TGTGCCAGCAGCGTGGGACAGGGAGTAGGAAACACCATATATTTT CASSVGQGVGNTIYF
TRBJ2-2 TRBV4-1 TRBD2 - TGCGCCAGCAGCCTCGGGACTACCACCACCGGGGAGCTGTTTTTT CASSLGTTTTGELFF
TRBJ1-2 TRBV5-3 - - TGTGCCAGAAGCAACCTTCGCAGGTTCTATGGCTACACCTTC CARSNLRRFYGYTF
TRBJ2-3 TRBV9 - - TGTGCCAGCAGCCGCCTGCGGGATACGCAGTATTTT CASSRLRDTQYF
TRBJ2-7 TRBV7-9 TRBD1 - TGTTCCAGCAGCTTCGCCGGGACAGGGGAGCTCTCCTACGAGCAGTACTTC CSSSFAGTGELSYEQYF
TRBJ2-7 TRBV25-1 - - TGTGCCAGCAGTGAACGGGGGTCCTACGAGCAGTACTTC CASSERGSYEQYF
TRBJ2-7 TRBV25-1 TRBD1 - TGTGCCAGCAGCGAATCCACAGGGGGCCACGAGCAGTACTTC CASSESTGGHEQYF
TRBJ2-7 TRBV19 - - TGTGCCAGTAGTCGCCTAGGGGTCGACAGGCGACTCTACGAGCAGTACTTC CASSRLGVDRRLYEQYF
TRBJ2-3 TRBV11-3 TRBD1 - TGTGCCAGCAGCCGCCGCCGGGACAGGAACACAGATACGCAGTATTTT CASSRRRDRNTDTQYF
TRBJ2-2 TRBV6-5 TRBD1 once TGTGCAACGAGAGGGGGCGAAACCGGGGAGCTGTTTTTT CATRGGETGELFF
TRBJ2-3 TRBV29-1 TRBD2 - TGCAGCGTCCGGACTAGCGGGGCAGATACGCAGTATTTT CSVRTSGADTQYF
TRBJ1-1 TRBV2 - - TGTGCCAGCAGTGTTGGTCCACCCCCTGAGTCTGAAGCTTTCTTT CASSVGPPPESEAFF
TRBJ2-7 TRBV5-4 - - TGTGCCAGCAGCTTGGACAACGCCTACGAGCAGTACTTC CASSLDNAYEQYF
TRBJ2-2 TRBV14 TRBD2 - TGTGCCAGCAGCCAACTAGCGGGAGGGCGTACCGGGGAGCTGTTTTTT CASSQLAGGRTGELFF
TRBJ2-7 TRBV28 - - TGTGCCAGCAGTTTATTAGGGGGAGGGAGCTACGAGCAGTACTTC CASSLLGGGSYEQYF